This entry lists 4 T cell receptor beta chains sequenced from one sample in a study of breast tumors, draining lymph nodes, adjacent tissues. TCRdb fed the multiplex PCR reads into MiXCR, producing one record per CDR3 protein. The repertoire holds some 130,000 distinct CDR3 sequences, with approximately 20% as singletons. Samples came from axillary lymph nodes draining the breast cancer. Sequencing was done on a sample of axillary lymph node tissue. The receptors come from a female donor with breast cancer. Some clones in this sample may be carry-over from other donors' samples.

As for this clonotype: Given a much more abundant clone one base away, this may be a read error. The chain has TRBV4-1 and TRBJ2-2, with 8 nucleotides matching TRBD2. This CDR3 has 16 amino acids. The V gene end was trimmed by 6 bases and the J gene end by 0 bases; junction bases not matched to a gene: 6. In germline, CDR1 is MGHRA, CDR2 YSYEKL. The CDR3 loop is CASSRVGGANTGELFF. Written as DNA, the CDR3 is TGCGCCAGCAGTAGGGTCGGGGGGGCGAACACCGGGGAGCTGTTTTTT.

In its sample, this clonotype was seen a few times. This chain connects TRBV7-8 to TRBJ2-7, with 8 nucleotides matching TRBD1. Germline V gene sequence: CDR1 SGHVS, CDR2 FQNEAQ. This CDR3 is 15 amino acids long. Trimming removed 4 bases from V and 2 bases from J; junction bases left unmatched: 7. Here the CDR3 reads CASSSPGGAAYEQYF. In DNA, the CDR3 is TGTGCCAGCAGCTCCCCAGGGGGCGCTGCCTACGAGCAGTACTTC.

This clonotype was counted many times. CDR3 protein: CASSESLRTPSYEQYF. DNA for the CDR3: TGTGCCAGCAGTGAAAGTCTACGGACTCCCTCCTACGAGCAGTACTTC. The rearrangement links TRBV6-1 to TRBJ2-7; D perhaps matches TRBD2 (5 bases). This CDR3 is 16 amino acids long. The V end lost 2 bases, the J end lost 0 bases, and 14 bases lay between the germline ends. From germline, CDR1 is MNHNS and CDR2 SASEGT.

In this sample, this clonotype turned up many times. The CDR3 DNA reads as TGTGCCAGCAGCTTAGCCTGGGGGCGAAGGAATGAGCAGTTCTTC. Its protein product is CASSLAWGRRNEQFF. The chain uses TRBV7-8 and TRBJ2-1; TRBD1 might be the D (6 bases). V lost 0 bases and J lost 7, with 13 bases in between. Germline V gives CDR1 SGHVS, CDR2 FQNEAQ. This CDR3 is built from 15 residues.